The 27 T cell receptor beta chains in this list originate from one sample, sequenced in a study of blood T cell repertoires in COVID-19. TCRdb's copy holds only in-frame clones and misses some; the assay was immunoSEQ multiplex PCR. Here the sample spans around 27,000 clones, roughly four fifths being singletons. Sequencing was done on a sample of peripheral blood. The receptors shown here come from a man between 70 and 80 years old with active COVID-19.

This clone was detected only once. The chain uses TRBV5-4 and TRBJ2-5; 9 bases match TRBD2. This CDR3 region has 15 residues. V lost 3 bases and J lost 5; bases outside the gene matches: 8. Germline V gene sequence: CDR1 SGHNT, CDR2 YYREEE (reference sequence). The CDR3 DNA sequence: TGTGCCAGCAGCTCGGCCGCGGGAGGGCGGGAGACCCAGTACTTC. Its protein is CASSSAAGGRETQYF.

This clone was observed at least ten times. The genes are TRBV7-9 and TRBJ2-6, with D perhaps matching TRBD2 (5 bases). Germline CDR1 is SEHNR and CDR2 is FQNEAQ (reference sequence). The CDR3 loop spans 17 amino acids. Trimming took 3 bases from V and 0 from J, leaving 12 bases between them. CDR3 residues: CASSFTGSHSGANVLTF. The CDR3 DNA reads TGTGCCAGCAGCTTTACGGGGTCCCACTCTGGGGCCAACGTCCTGACTTTC.

The chain recombines TRBV11-2 with TRBJ1-4, with D possibly being TRBD1 (6 bases). Germline assignment: CDR1 SGHAT and CDR2 FQNNGV. V was trimmed by 5 bases and J by 10 bases, leaving 11 bases between them. The CDR3 has 12 amino acids. The CDR3 DNA is TGTGCCAGCAGCCCAGGGGAGGGAAAACTGTTTTTT. Protein product: CASSPGEGKLFF.

This clone was counted a few times. The chain carries TRBV5-1 and TRBJ2-7; TRBD1 is a possible D gene (5 bases). CDR3 length: 15 residues. Looked up from germline, CDR1 is SGHRS and CDR2 is YFSETQ. V was trimmed by 2 bases and J by 2 bases, leaving 14 bases between them. In nucleotides, the CDR3 is TGCGCCAGCAGCTTTATAGGGGAAGCCCCCTACGAGCAGTACTTC. Its translation: CASSFIGEAPYEQYF.

The V and J genes are TRBV5-3 and TRBJ2-5, with 8 bases fitting TRBD1. TRBV5-3 is noted as an ORF with a role that remains uncertain. The CDR3 length is 16 residues. Trimming removed 4 bases from V and 5 bases from J; junction bases left unmatched: 13. CDR3: CARSRPGTGLSETQYF. The CDR3 DNA sequence: TGTGCCAGAAGCCGACCCGGGACAGGCTTAAGTGAGACCCAGTACTTC.

The DNA of the CDR3 is TGTGCCAGTAGTAGGGACAACTCTGGAAACACCATATATTTT. It is translated as CASSRDNSGNTIYF. The rearrangement uses TRBV19 and TRBJ1-3, with a possible D match to TRBD1 (6 bases). The CDR3 length is 14 residues. Looked up from germline, CDR1 is LNHDA and CDR2 is SQIVND (reference sequence). Trimming stripped 4 bases from V and 0 bases from J, with 7 bases between. The entire variable domain, with the rest obtained from reference TRBV19 and TRBJ1-3, is as follows: DGGITQSPKYLFRKEGQNVTLSCEQNLNHDAMYWYRQDPGQGLRLIYYSQIVNDFQKGDIAEGYSVSREKKESFPLTVTSAQKNPTAFYLCASSRDNSGNTIYFGEGSWLTVV.

This chain joins TRBV6-6 and TRBJ1-1; the D gene is possibly TRBD1 (6 bases). The germline CDR1 and CDR2 sequences are MNHNY and SVGAGI (reference sequence). The CDR3 sequence is 13 residues long. V lost 10 bases, J lost 11 bases, and 23 bases lay in between. The CDR3 bases are TGTGCCATCACTACTTATCAGGGGAAAATCGCTTTCTTT. The encoded protein is CAITTYQGKIAFF.

V usage is TRBV3-1 (or the pseudogene TRBV3-2) and J usage is TRBJ1-1; D is unresolved. Trimming took off 8 bases at V and 10 bases at J, with 17 bases between the two ends. This CDR3 comprises 12 residues. In germline, CDR1 is LGHDT, CDR2 YNNKEL (reference sequence). In nucleotides, the CDR3 is TGTGCCAGCGGACCCCATGGAGGGCTAGCTTTCTTT. Amino acid sequence: CASGPHGGLAFF.

This chain uses TRBV15 with TRBJ1-2; 8 nucleotides match TRBD1. The trim removed 1 base at V and 6 bases at J, leaving 7 bases unmatched. Germline CDR1 reads LNHNV; CDR2 reads YYDKDF (reference sequence). This CDR3 is built from 15 residues. The DNA for the CDR3 is TGTGCCACCAGCAGAGTCTCAGGGGGCTTTAATGGCTACACCTTC. Its translation is CATSRVSGGFNGYTF.

The chain has TRBV2 and TRBJ2-2; D gene ambiguous. The CDR3 totals 14 residues. V shed 5 bases and J shed 2 bases, with 9 bases lying between them. Germline CDR1 is SNHLY and CDR2 is FYNNEI. The chain's CDR3 is CASSMQANTGELFF. CDR3 in DNA: TGTGCCAGCAGTATGCAGGCTAACACCGGGGAGCTGTTTTTT.

The genes are TRBV5-1 and TRBJ1-1; no definite D call. V gave up 7 bases and J gave up 3 bases, with 13 bases separating them. This CDR3 contains 13 residues. Germline lookup yields CDR1 SGHRS and CDR2 YFSETQ. The CDR3 DNA is TGCGCCAGCTCGCTCGAGACTGACACTGAAGCTTTCTTT. Amino acid sequence: CASSLETDTEAFF.

The rearrangement uses TRBV4-1 and TRBJ2-7; D perhaps matches TRBD2 (6 bases). This CDR3 has 15 residues. Per the germline V gene, CDR1 is MGHRA and CDR2 is YSYEKL. V was pared by 0 bases and J by 1 base, with 10 bases between. This CDR3 is CASSQEGGGSYEQYF. In nucleotides, the CDR3 is TGCGCCAGCAGCCAAGAGGGGGGTGGGTCCTACGAGCAGTACTTC.

Of note for this clone: The limits of the CDR3 on the DNA are not certain, so only TCRdb's listed CDR3 is given. The V and J genes are TRBV21-1 and TRBJ1-3. TRBV21-1 is annotated as a pseudogene. With termini counted, the CDR3 has 14 amino acids. CDR3 protein: CASSKVGGGNTIYF.

The chain is built from TRBV5-1 and TRBJ2-7, with 8 bases that match TRBD1. Trimming took 3 bases from V and 2 from J; bases not matched to a gene: 4. Germline CDR1 reads SGHRS; CDR2 reads YFSETQ. The CDR3 runs 14 residues. The chain's CDR3 is CASSWGQETYEQYF. The CDR3 DNA reads as TGCGCCAGCAGCTGGGGACAGGAGACCTACGAGCAGTACTTC. Drawing the rest from reference TRBV5-1 and TRBJ2-7, the complete variable domain is KAGVTQTPRYLIKTRGQQVTLSCSPISGHRSVSWYQQTPGQGLQFLFEYFSETQRNKGNFPGRFSGRQFSNSRSEMNVSTLELGDSALYLCASSWGQETYEQYFGPGTRLTVT.

The chain links TRBV29-1 to TRBJ1-6, with 7 bases matching TRBD1. Germline assignment: CDR1 SQVTM and CDR2 ANQGSEA. The V segment lost 4 bases and the J segment 6 bases; nucleotides outside the gene matches: 3. The CDR3 extends over 13 amino acids. CDR3 amino acids: CSVGGDSNSPLHF. The CDR3 coding sequence is TGCAGCGTTGGAGGGGACAGTAATTCACCCCTCCACTTT. Based on the CDR3 plus reference TRBV29-1 and TRBJ1-6, the full variable domain is SAVISQKPSRDICQRGTSLTIQCQVDSQVTMMFWYRQQPGQSLTLIATANQGSEATYESGFVIDKFPISRPNLTFSTLTVSNMSPEDSSIYLCSVGGDSNSPLHFGNGTRLTVT.

The chain combines TRBV5-5 with TRBJ2-7; no reliable D call. Germline V gene data show CDR1 as SGHKS and CDR2 as YYEKEE (reference sequence). Between the trimmed V and J ends, which lost 2 bases and 1 base, there was a span of 10 bases. CDR3 length: 14 amino acids. The CDR3 nucleotides are TGTGCCAGCAGCTTCCTCCAGGAATCCTACGAGCAGTACTTC. Protein: CASSFLQESYEQYF.

The V and J genes are TRBV5-1 and TRBJ1-4; D ambiguous. V dropped 0 bases and J dropped 7 bases, with 16 bases sitting between them. CDR3 length equals 16 residues. Germline loops: CDR1 SGHRS, CDR2 YFSETQ. CDR3 sequence (DNA): TGCGCCAGCAGCTTGGATAGCCCCTTGGCGCCTGAAAAACTGTTTTTT. This translates into CASSLDSPLAPEKLFF.

This rearrangement joins TRBV7-9 to TRBJ1-2, with TRBD1 matching over 11 bases. In germline, CDR1 is SEHNR, CDR2 FQNEAQ (reference sequence). The CDR3 is 15 residues long. Trimming cost V 1 base and J 8 bases; bases outside gene matches: 6. The CDR3 region is CASSLGGQGVQGYTF. CDR3 nucleotide sequence: TGTGCCAGCAGCTTAGGGGGACAGGGGGTTCAAGGCTACACCTTC.

This rearrangement joins TRBV2 to TRBJ1-2; 8 nucleotides match TRBD1. This CDR3 region has 14 residues. V shed 6 bases, J shed 4 bases, and the junction held 7 bases outside the gene matches. Germline loops: CDR1 SNHLY, CDR2 FYNNEI. The CDR3 DNA sequence: TGTGCCAGCAGCGGACAGGGTGATCCCTATGGCTACACCTTC. Protein sequence: CASSGQGDPYGYTF.

The rearrangement joins TRBV29-1 to TRBJ1-1; no firm D call. The CDR3 contains 11 residues. Germline V gene data show CDR1 as SQVTM and CDR2 as ANQGSEA. Trimming removed 4 bases at V and 2 bases at J, with 5 bases between. For the CDR3, the DNA is TGCAGCGTTGTCACTAACACTGAAGCTTTCTTT. Translation: CSVVTNTEAFF.

This chain uses TRBV29-1 with TRBJ2-3, with 7 bases identical to TRBD2. The CDR3 consists of 13 residues. After removal of 5 bases from V and 6 bases from J, the junction contained 8 bases not matched to a gene. Germline assignment: CDR1 SQVTM and CDR2 ANQGSEA. In nucleotides, the CDR3 is TGCAGCGTTCGCAGCGGGACTACGGATACGCAGTATTTT. It is translated as CSVRSGTTDTQYF.

This clone was counted once. V is TRBV2 and J is TRBJ2-1; TRBD1 aligns across 7 bases. Germline trimming cut 5 bases from V and 9 bases from J; bases unmatched to any gene: 10. The CDR3 loop spans 14 amino acids. Germline loops: CDR1 SNHLY, CDR2 FYNNEI. The CDR3 region is CASSSRFTGAEQFF. DNA for the CDR3: TGTGCCAGCAGTTCTCGCTTTACAGGGGCTGAGCAGTTCTTC. The complete variable domain, with remaining parts taken from reference TRBV2 and TRBJ2-1, reads EPEVTQTPSHQVTQMGQEVILRCVPISNHLYFYWYRQILGQKVEFLVSFYNNEISEKSEIFDDQFSVERPDGSNFTLKIRSTKLEDSAMYFCASSSRFTGAEQFFGPGTRLTVL.

This clone was recorded only once. The V and J genes are TRBV27 and TRBJ2-3; possibly TRBD2 for D (5 bases). The germline V and J ends were trimmed by 2 bases and 4 bases, with 10 bases remaining between them. CDR3 size: 14 residues. Germline values: CDR1 MNHEY, CDR2 SMNVEV (reference sequence). The CDR3 nucleotides are TGTGCCAGCAGTTTACAAGGTAGCGCAGATACGCAGTATTTT. Amino acid sequence: CASSLQGSADTQYF.

The chain combines TRBV13 with TRBJ2-7; D call uncertain. The CDR3 contains 12 residues. V was trimmed by 4 bases and J by 3 bases, leaving 7 bases between them. Germline V gene lookup returns CDR1 PRHDT and CDR2 FYEKMQ (reference sequence). CDR3 sequence (DNA): TGTGCCAGCAGCTCCCCGGGCTACGAGCAGTACTTC. Translating gives CASSSPGYEQYF.

The chain links TRBV18 to TRBJ1-5; 7 bases line up with TRBD1. Germline V gene sequence: CDR1 KGHSH, CDR2 LQKENI. The CDR3 runs 17 residues. J was trimmed by 3 bases and V by 1 base; bases with no gene match: 9. The CDR3 region is CASSPLRQGSFNQPQHF. As DNA, the CDR3 is TGTGCCAGCTCACCACTTAGACAGGGAAGTTTCAATCAGCCCCAGCATTTT.

The gene calls are TRBV19 and TRBJ2-7, with a tentative D call TRBD1 (6 bases). CDR3 length: 13 amino acids. The germline V gene encodes CDR1 LNHDA and CDR2 SQIVND (reference sequence). V lost 4 bases to trimming and J lost 3 bases, with 10 bases between them. The DNA for the CDR3 is TGTGCCAGTAGTACTTTACAGGGCTACGAGCAGTACTTC. This codes for CASSTLQGYEQYF.

This sequence joins TRBV5-1 and TRBJ2-7, with TRBD2 matching 8 bases. Germline V gene sequence: CDR1 SGHRS, CDR2 YFSETQ. J gave up 3 bases and V 1 base, and 6 bases lay outside the gene matches. This CDR3 spans 15 amino acids. The CDR3 sequence: CASSLFGGVNYEQYF. The CDR3 DNA reads as TGCGCCAGCAGCTTGTTCGGGGGGGTAAACTACGAGCAGTACTTC.